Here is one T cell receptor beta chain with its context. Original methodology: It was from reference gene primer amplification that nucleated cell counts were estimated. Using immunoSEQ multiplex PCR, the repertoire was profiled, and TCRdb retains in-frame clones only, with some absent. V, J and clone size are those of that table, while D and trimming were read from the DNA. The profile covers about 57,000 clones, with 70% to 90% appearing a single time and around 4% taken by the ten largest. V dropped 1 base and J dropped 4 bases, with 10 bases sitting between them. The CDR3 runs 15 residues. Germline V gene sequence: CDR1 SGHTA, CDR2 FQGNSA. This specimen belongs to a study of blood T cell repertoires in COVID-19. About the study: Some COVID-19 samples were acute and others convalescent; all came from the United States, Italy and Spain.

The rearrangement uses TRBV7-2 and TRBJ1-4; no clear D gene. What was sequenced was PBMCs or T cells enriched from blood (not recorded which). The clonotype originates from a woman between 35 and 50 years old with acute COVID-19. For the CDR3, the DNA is TGTGCCAGCAGCTTAGTTGGCCGGGGTAATGAAAAACTGTTTTTT. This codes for CASSLVGRGNEKLFF. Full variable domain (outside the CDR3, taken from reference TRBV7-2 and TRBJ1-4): GAGVSQSPSNKVTEKGKDVELRCDPISGHTALYWYRQSLGQGLEFLIYFQGNSAPDKSGLPSDRFSAERTGGSVSTLTIQRTQQEDSAVYLCASSLVGRGNEKLFFGSGTQLSVL.